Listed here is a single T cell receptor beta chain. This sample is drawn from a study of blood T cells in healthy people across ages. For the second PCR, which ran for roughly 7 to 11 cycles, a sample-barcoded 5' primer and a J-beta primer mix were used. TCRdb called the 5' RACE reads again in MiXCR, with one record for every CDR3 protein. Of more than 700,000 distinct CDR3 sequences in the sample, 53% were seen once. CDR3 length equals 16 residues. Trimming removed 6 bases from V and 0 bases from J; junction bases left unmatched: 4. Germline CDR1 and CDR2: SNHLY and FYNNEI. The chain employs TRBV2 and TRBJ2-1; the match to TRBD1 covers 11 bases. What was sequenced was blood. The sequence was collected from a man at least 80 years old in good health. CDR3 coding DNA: TGTGCCAGCAGCGCCGGGACAGGGGGCTCCTACAATGAGCAGTTCTTC. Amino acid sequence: CASSAGTGGSYNEQFF.